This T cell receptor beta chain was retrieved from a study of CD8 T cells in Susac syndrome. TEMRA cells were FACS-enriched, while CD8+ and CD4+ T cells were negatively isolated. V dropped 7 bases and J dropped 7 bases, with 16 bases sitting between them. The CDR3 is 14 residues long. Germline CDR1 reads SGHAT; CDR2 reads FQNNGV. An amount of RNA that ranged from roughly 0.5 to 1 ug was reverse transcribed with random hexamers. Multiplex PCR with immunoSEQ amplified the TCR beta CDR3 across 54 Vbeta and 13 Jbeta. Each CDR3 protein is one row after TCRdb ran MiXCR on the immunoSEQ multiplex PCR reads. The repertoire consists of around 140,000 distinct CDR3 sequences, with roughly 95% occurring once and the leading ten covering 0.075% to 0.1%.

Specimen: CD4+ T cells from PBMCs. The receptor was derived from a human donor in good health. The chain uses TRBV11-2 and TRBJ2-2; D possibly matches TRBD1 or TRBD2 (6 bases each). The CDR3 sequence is CASTQGGRGGELFF. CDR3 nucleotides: TGTGCCAGCACCCAAGGGGGGCGGGGCGGGGAGCTGTTTTTT.